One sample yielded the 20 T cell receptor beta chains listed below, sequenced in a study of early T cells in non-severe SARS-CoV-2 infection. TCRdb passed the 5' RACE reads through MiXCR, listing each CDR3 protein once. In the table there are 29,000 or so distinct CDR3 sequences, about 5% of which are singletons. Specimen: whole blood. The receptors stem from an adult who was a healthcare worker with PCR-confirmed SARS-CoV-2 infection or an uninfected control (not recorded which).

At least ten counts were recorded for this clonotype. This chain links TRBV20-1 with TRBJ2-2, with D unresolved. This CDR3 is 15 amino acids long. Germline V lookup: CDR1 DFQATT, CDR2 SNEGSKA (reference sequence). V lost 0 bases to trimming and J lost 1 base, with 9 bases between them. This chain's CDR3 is CSARDLGQNTGELFF. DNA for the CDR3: TGCAGTGCTAGAGATCTAGGCCAGAACACCGGGGAGCTGTTTTTT.

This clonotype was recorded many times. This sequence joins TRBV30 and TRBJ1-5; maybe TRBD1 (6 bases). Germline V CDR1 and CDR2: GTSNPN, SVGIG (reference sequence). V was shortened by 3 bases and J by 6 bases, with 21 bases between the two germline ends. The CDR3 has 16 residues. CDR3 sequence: CAWSPIGGDNTQPQHF. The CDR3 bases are TGTGCCTGGAGCCCAATTGGGGGGGACAACACTCAGCCCCAGCATTTT.

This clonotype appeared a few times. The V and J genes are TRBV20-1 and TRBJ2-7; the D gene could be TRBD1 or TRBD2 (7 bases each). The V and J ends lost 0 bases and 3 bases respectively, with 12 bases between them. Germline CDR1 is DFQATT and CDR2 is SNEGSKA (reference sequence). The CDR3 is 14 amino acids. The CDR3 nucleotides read TGCAGTGCTAGAGACAGGGGGGGACTCTACGAGCAGTACTTC. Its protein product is CSARDRGGLYEQYF.

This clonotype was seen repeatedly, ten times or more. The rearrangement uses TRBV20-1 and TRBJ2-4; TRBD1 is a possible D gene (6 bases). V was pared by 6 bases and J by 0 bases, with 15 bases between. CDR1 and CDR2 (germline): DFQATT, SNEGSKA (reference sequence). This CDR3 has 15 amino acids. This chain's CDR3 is CSARPQGIAKNIQYF. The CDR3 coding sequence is TGCAGTGCCCGGCCCCAGGGGATAGCCAAAAACATTCAGTACTTC.

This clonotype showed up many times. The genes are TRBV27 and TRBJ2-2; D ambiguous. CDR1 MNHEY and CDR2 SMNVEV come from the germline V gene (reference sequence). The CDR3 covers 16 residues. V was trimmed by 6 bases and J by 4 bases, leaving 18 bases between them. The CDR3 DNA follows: TGTGCCAGCAGATCCATGTCCTTAGTGCTCACCGGGGAGCTGTTTTTT. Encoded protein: CASRSMSLVLTGELFF.

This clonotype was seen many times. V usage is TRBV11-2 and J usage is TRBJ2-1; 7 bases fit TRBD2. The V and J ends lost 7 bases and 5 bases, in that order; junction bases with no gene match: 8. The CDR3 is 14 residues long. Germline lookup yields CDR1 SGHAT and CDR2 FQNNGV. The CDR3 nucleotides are TGTGCCAGCAAAGAGGCGGGAGAGGACAATGAGCAGTTCTTC. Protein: CASKEAGEDNEQFF.

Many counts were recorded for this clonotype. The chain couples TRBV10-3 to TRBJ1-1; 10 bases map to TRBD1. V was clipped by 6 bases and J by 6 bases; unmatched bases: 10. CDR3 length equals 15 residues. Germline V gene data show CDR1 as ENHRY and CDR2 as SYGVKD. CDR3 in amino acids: CAIRSRTGGEAEAFF. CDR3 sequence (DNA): TGTGCCATCAGGAGCAGGACAGGGGGAGAGGCTGAAGCTTTCTTT.

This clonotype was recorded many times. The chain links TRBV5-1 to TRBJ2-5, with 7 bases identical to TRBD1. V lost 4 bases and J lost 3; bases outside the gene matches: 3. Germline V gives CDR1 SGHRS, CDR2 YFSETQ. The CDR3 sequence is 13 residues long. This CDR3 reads CASSRQGEETQYF. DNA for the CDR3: TGCGCCAGCAGCCGGCAGGGGGAAGAGACCCAGTACTTC.

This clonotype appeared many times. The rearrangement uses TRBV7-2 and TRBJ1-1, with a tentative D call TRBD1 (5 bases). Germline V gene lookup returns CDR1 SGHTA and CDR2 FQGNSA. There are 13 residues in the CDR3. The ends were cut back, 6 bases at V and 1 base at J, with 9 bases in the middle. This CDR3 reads CASRSGQNTEAFF. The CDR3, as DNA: TGTGCCAGCAGGTCAGGACAGAACACTGAAGCTTTCTTT.

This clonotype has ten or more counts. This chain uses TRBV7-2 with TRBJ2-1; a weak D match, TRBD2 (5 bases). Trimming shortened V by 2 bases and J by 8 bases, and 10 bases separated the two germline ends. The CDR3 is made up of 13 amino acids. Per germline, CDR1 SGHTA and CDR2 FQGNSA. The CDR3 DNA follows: TGTGCCAGCAGCTTAAAACTAGGGCATGAGCAGTTCTTC. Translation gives CASSLKLGHEQFF.

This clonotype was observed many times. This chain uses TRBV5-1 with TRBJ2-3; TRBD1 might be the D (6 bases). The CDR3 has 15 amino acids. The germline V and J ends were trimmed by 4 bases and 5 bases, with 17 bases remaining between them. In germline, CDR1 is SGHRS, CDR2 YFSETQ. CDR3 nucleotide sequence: TGCGCCAGCAGCCCTGGGACAAGCGGTGGAGATACGCAGTATTTT. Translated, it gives CASSPGTSGGDTQYF.

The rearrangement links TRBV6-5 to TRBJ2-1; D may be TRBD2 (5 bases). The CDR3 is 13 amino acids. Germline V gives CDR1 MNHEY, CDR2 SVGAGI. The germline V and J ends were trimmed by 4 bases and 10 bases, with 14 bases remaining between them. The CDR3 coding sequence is TGTGCCAGCAGTTTACTACTAGGAGGAGAGCAGTTCTTC. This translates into CASSLLLGGEQFF.

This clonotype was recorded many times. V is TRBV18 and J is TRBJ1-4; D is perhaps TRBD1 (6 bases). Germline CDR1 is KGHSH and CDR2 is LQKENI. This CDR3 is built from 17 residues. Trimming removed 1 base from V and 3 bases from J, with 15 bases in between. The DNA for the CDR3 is TGTGCCAGCTCACCACAAGGGACACAGAAGGCTAATGAAAAACTGTTTTTT. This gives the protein CASSPQGTQKANEKLFF. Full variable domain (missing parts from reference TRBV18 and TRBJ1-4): NAGVMQNPRHLVRRRGQEARLRCSPMKGHSHVYWYRQLPEEGLKFMVYLQKENIIDESGMPKERFSAEFPKEGPSILRIQQVVRGDSAAYFCASSPQGTQKANEKLFFGSGTQLSVL.

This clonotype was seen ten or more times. The CDR3, as DNA: TGTGCCAGCTCACCAGGGCTAGCGTCTGAGCAGTTCTTC. It is translated as CASSPGLASEQFF. The chain carries TRBV18 and TRBJ2-1; the D gene is possibly TRBD2 (6 bases). Germline values: CDR1 KGHSH, CDR2 LQKENI. Trimming pared 2 bases from V and 9 bases from J, leaving 11 bases between. The CDR3 consists of 13 residues.

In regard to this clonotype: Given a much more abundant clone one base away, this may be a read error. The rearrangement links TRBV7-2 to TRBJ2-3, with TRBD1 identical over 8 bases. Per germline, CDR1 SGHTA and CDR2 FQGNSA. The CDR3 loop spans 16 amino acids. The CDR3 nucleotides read TGTGTCAGCAGTTATAACCGGGACAGGTTTAATCGTACGCAGTATTTT. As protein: CVSSYNRDRFNRTQYF.

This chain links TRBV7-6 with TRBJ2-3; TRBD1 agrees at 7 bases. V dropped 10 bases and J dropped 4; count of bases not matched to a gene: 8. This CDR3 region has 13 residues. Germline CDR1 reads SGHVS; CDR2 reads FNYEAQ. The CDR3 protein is CANRTGDADTQYF. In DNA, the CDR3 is TGTGCCAACAGAACAGGGGACGCAGATACGCAGTATTTT.

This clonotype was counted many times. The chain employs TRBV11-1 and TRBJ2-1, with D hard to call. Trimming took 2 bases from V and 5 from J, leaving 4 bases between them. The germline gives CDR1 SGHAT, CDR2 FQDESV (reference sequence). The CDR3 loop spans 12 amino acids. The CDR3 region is CASSLLNNEQFF. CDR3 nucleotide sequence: TGTGCCAGCAGCTTACTGAACAATGAGCAGTTCTTC.

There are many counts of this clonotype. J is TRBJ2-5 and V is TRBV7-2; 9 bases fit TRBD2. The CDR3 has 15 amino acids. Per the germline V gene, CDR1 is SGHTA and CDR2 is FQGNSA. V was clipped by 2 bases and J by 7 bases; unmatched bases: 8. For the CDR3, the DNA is TGTGCCAGCAGCTTACAACTAGCGGGTGGGGGGACCCAGTACTTC. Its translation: CASSLQLAGGGTQYF.

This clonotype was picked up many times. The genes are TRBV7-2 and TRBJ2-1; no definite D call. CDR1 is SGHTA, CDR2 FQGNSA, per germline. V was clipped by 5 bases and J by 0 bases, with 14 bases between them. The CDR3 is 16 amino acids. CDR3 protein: CASSPLVRSSYNEQFF. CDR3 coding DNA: TGTGCCAGCAGCCCTCTCGTAAGAAGCTCCTACAATGAGCAGTTCTTC.

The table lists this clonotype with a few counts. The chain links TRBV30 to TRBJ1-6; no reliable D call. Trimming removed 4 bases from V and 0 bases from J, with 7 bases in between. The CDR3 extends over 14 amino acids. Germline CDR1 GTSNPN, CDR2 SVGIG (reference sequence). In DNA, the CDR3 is TGTGCCTGGAATTCGGGCTCCTATAATTCACCCCTCCACTTT. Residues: CAWNSGSYNSPLHF.